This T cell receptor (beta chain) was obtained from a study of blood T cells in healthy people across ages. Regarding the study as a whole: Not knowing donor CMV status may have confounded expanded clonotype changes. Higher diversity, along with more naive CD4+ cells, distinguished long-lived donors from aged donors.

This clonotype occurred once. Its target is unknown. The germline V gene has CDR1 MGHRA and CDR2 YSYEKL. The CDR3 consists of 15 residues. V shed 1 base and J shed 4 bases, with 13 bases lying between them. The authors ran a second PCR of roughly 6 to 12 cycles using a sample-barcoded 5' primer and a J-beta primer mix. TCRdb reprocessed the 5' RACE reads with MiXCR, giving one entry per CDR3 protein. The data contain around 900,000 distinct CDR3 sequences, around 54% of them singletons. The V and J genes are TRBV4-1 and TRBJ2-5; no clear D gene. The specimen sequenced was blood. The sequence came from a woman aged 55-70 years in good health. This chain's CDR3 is CASSQGASKRETQYF. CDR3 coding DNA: TGCGCCAGCAGCCAAGGGGCTAGTAAACGAGAGACCCAGTACTTC.